The T cell receptor (beta chain) under discussion was sequenced for a study of beta chain features in type 1 diabetes. For the study at large: Age, gender and cell yields were similar between patients and healthy donors. Study conclusions and caveats: Sequencing used cDNA, and cells with high TCR expression could therefore be over-represented.

The authors reverse transcribed all of the isolated RNA, so sequencing captured expressed TCRB transcripts. Sequenced by immunoSEQ multiplex PCR; TCRdb stores in-frame clones only, minus some. This sample has 160,000 or so clones, with less than 9.5% found just once. This clone showed up just once. The antigen remains unidentified. Via the markers CD45RO/CCR7/CD25/CD127/CD95/CD27, stem cell-like memory, regulatory, central memory and naive CD4+ cells were sorted. Looked up from germline, CDR1 is SGHRS and CDR2 is YFSETQ. The CDR3 runs 15 residues. J gave up 8 bases and V 3 bases, and 11 bases lay outside the gene matches.

This clonotype originated in a woman between 18 and 29 years old in good health. V gene TRBV5-1 combines with J gene TRBJ2-3; 8 nucleotides match TRBD2. Sample: central memory CD4+ T cells from blood. CDR3 in amino acids: CASSYSGDDRGTQYF. In DNA, the CDR3 is TGCGCCAGCAGCTATAGCGGGGACGACCGGGGTACGCAGTATTTT. Filled out from reference TRBV5-1 and TRBJ2-3, the complete variable domain reads KAGVTQTPRYLIKTRGQQVTLSCSPISGHRSVSWYQQTPGQGLQFLFEYFSETQRNKGNFPGRFSGRQFSNSRSEMNVSTLELGDSALYLCASSYSGDDRGTQYFGPGTRLTVL.